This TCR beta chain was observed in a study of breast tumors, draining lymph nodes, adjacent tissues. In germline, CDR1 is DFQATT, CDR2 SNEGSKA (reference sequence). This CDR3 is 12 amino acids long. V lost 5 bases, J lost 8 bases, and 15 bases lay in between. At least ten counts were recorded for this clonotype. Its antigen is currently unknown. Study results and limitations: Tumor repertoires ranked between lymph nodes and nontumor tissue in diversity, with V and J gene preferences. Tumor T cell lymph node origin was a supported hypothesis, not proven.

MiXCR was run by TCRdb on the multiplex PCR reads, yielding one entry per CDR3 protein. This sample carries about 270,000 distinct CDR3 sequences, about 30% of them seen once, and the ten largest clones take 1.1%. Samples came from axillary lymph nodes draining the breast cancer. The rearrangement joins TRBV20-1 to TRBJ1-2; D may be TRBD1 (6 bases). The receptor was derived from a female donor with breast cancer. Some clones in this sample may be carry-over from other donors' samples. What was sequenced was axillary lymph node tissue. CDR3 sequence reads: CSAHTGQGGYTF. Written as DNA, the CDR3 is TGCAGTGCTCATACAGGGCAGGGAGGCTACACCTTC.